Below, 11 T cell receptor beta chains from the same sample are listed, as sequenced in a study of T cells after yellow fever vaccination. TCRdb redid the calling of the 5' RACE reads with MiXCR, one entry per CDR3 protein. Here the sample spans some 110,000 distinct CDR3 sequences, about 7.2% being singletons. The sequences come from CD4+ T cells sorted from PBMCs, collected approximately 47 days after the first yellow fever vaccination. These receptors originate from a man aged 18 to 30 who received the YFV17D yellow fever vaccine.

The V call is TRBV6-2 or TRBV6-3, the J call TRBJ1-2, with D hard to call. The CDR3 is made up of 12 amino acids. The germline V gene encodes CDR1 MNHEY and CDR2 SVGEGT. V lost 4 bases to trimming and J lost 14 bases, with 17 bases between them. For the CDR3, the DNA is TGTGCCAGCAGTTCTCCGGCCACCCCGCAAACCTTC. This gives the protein CASSSPATPQTF.

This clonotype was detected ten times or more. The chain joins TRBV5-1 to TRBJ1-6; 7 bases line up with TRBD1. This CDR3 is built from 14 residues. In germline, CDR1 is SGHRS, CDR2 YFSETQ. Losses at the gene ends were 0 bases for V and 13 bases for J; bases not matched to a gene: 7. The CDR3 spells CASSLGDSLRPLHF. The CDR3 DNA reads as TGCGCCAGCAGCTTGGGGGACAGTTTAAGGCCCCTCCACTTT.

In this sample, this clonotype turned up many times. CDR3 DNA sequence: TGTGCCAGCAGTCAAAATCGGTGGAATGAGCAGTTCTTC. Translation: CASSQNRWNEQFF. V usage is TRBV12-3 or TRBV12-4 and J usage is TRBJ2-1; no firm D call. V shed 5 bases and J shed 7 bases, with 12 bases lying between them. This CDR3 has 13 amino acids.

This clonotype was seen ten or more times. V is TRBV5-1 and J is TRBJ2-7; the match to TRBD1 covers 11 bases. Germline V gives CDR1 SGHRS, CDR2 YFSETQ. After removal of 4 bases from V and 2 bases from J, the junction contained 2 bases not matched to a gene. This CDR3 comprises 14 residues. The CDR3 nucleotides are TGCGCCAGCAGCCCGGGACAGGGGGCCTACGAGCAGTACGTC. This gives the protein CASSPGQGAYEQYV.

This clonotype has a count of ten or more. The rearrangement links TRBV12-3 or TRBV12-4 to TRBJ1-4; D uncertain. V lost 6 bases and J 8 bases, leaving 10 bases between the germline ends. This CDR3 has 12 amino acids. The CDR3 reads CASSQRWEKLFF. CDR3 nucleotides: TGTGCCAGCAGCCAGAGGTGGGAAAAACTGTTTTTT.

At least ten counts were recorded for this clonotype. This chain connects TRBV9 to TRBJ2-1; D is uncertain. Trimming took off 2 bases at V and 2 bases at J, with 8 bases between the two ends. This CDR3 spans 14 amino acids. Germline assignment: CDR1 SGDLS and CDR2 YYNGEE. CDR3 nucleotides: TGTGCCAGCAGCGTCTCCCAACCCTACAATGAGCAGTTCTTC. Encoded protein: CASSVSQPYNEQFF.

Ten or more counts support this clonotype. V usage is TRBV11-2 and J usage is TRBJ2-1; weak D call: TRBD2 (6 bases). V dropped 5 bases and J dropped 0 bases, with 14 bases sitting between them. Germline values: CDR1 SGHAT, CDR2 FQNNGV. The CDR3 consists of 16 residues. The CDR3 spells CASSLTSRSSYNEQFF. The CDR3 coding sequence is TGTGCCAGCAGCCTGACTAGTCGATCCTCCTACAATGAGCAGTTCTTC.

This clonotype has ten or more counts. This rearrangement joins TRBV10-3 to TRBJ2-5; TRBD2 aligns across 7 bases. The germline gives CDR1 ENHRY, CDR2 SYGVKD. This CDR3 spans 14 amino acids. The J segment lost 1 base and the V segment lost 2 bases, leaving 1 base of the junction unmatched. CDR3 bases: TGTGCCATCAGTGAGGGGAGGGCCCAAGAGACCCAGTACTTC. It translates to CAISEGRAQETQYF.

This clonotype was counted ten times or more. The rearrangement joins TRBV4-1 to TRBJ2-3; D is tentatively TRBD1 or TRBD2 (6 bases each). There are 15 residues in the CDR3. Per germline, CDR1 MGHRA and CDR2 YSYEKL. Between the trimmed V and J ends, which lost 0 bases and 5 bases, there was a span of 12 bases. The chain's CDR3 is CASSQDGGGGDTQYF. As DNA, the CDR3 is TGCGCCAGCAGCCAAGATGGAGGGGGAGGAGATACGCAGTATTTT.

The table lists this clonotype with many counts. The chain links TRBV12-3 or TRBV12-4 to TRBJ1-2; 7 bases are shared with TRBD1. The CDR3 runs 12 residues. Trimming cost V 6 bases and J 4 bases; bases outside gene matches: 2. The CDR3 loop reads CASSGQVYGYTF. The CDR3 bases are TGTGCCAGCAGCGGACAGGTCTATGGCTACACCTTC.

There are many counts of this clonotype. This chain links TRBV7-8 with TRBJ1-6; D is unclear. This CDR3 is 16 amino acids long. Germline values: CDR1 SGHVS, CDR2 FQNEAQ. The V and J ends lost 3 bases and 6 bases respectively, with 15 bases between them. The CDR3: CASSFPDRPPNSPLHF. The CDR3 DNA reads TGTGCCAGCAGCTTCCCGGACCGACCCCCTAATTCACCCCTCCACTTT.